This TCR beta chain was retrieved from a study of memory CD4+ T cells and cytomegalovirus serostatus. Looking at the study overall: This sample comes from healthy Belgian adults, roughly nine CMV seropositive, 20 to 25 seronegative.

The sort gate was single viable CD3+CD4+CD8-CD45RO+ cells for memory CD4+ T cells. Donors' CMV status reflects serum IgG against pp150, pp28, p38, p52. V lost 2 bases and J 0 bases, leaving 11 bases between the germline ends. The CDR3 contains 15 residues. Germline CDR1 and CDR2: MNHNY and SVGAGI (reference sequence). In the case of this clone: What it binds is not known.

Study-level findings and limits: Suggested: most of the CMV-linked TCR signature lies in CD4+ memory cells.

The assay was immunoSEQ multiplex PCR, and TCRdb's table has in-frame clones only and misses some. The sample shows 45,000 to 65,000 clones, 65% to 85% of them seen only once. The rearrangement joins TRBV6-6 to TRBJ2-7; tentatively, D is TRBD1 (6 bases). The sequenced material came from memory CD4+ T cells from blood. This TCR was sampled from an adult in good health and CMV-seropositive. The CDR3 bases are TGTGCCAGCAGTTACGGTCAGGGGAGCTCCTACGAGCAGTACTTC. Translating it yields CASSYGQGSSYEQYF.